Below are 10 T cell receptor beta chains sequenced from a single sample in a study of graft-versus-host responses after intestinal transplantation. Antigens of these TCRs are unknown. TCRdb's copy holds only in-frame clones and misses some; the assay was immunoSEQ multiplex PCR. The top ten hold 1.5% to 2% of the sample, which has fewer than 95,000 clones, 90% to 95% seen once. The specimen was unstimulated CD8+ T cells sorted from spleen or lymph node cells, collected before intestinal transplant. The receptors shown here come from a human donor who received an intestinal transplant.

This sequence joins TRBV4-1 and TRBJ1-2, with a possible D match to TRBD1 (6 bases). Germline V gene data show CDR1 as MGHRA and CDR2 as YSYEKL. This CDR3 contains 14 residues. V was clipped by 1 base and J by 8 bases, with 14 bases between them. The CDR3 loop is CASSQVTGREGYTF. CDR3 bases: TGCGCCAGCAGCCAAGTGACAGGAAGGGAAGGCTACACCTTC.

The V gene is TRBV27, the J gene TRBJ1-2; TRBD1 is a possible D gene (5 bases). Germline values: CDR1 MNHEY, CDR2 SMNVEV (reference sequence). The CDR3 contains 16 residues. Deletions cut 0 bases from V and 2 bases from J, with 13 bases between. The CDR3 reads CASSLSGQGKNYGYTF. As DNA, the CDR3 is TGTGCCAGCAGTTTATCGGGCCAGGGTAAGAACTATGGCTACACCTTC.

The chain combines TRBV7-9 with TRBJ1-3; 8 bases are shared with TRBD1. The CDR3 extends over 15 amino acids. J was trimmed by 4 bases and V by 4 bases; bases with no gene match: 6. Germline V gene lookup returns CDR1 SEHNR and CDR2 FQNEAQ (reference sequence). In nucleotides, the CDR3 is TGTGCCAGCAGCTCTCCGGACAGGGAAGGAAACACCATATATTTT. It specifies CASSSPDREGNTIYF.

V gene TRBV19 combines with J gene TRBJ1-1; TRBD1 matches 7 bases. J was trimmed by 8 bases and V by 1 base; bases with no gene match: 7. There are 14 residues in the CDR3. Germline values: CDR1 LNHDA, CDR2 SQIVND (reference sequence). CDR3 DNA sequence: TGTGCCAGTAGTATAGTAAAAGGGGGCGAAGAAGCTTTCTTT. Translation gives CASSIVKGGEEAFF.

V is TRBV27 and J is TRBJ2-7, with TRBD1 matching 8 bases. Per the germline V gene, CDR1 is MNHEY and CDR2 is SMNVEV (reference sequence). Trimming removed 7 bases from V and 1 base from J; junction bases left unmatched: 6. The CDR3 is 14 amino acids. The CDR3, as DNA: TGTGCCAGCAAGACGACAGGGGTGTCCTACGAGCAGTACTTC. As protein: CASKTTGVSYEQYF.

The chain joins TRBV5-1 to TRBJ2-7, with D possibly TRBD1 on 5 matching bases. Germline CDR1 reads SGHRS; CDR2 reads YFSETQ. The CDR3 runs 12 residues. V lost 0 bases, J lost 6 bases, and 7 bases lay in between. CDR3: CASSLEGPEQYF. The CDR3 bases are TGCGCCAGCAGCTTGGAGGGGCCCGAGCAGTACTTC.

This clone was counted once. The rearrangement joins TRBV7-9 to TRBJ1-1; TRBD1 is a possible D gene (6 bases). Germline V gene lookup returns CDR1 SEHNR and CDR2 FQNEAQ (reference sequence). With 0 bases removed from V and 0 bases from J, the gap between germline ends came to 8 bases. The CDR3 has 15 amino acids. CDR3 sequence (DNA): TGTGCCAGCAGCTTAGCGGGGGGGCTGAACACTGAAGCTTTCTTT. Its protein is CASSLAGGLNTEAFF.

This sequence joins TRBV6-1 and TRBJ1-1; D not resolved. Germline values: CDR1 MNHNS, CDR2 SASEGT. V was cut by 7 bases and J by 2 bases, with 5 bases left in between. This CDR3 is 11 amino acids long. The DNA of the CDR3 is TGTGCCAGCAACTACAACACTGAAGCTTTCTTT. Its protein is CASNYNTEAFF.

The V and J genes are TRBV27 and TRBJ1-6; TRBD1 matches at 7 bases. The CDR3 is 14 amino acids. The ends lost 5 bases at V and 8 bases at J; junction bases unmatched: 6. Germline CDR1 reads MNHEY; CDR2 reads SMNVEV (reference sequence). The CDR3 DNA sequence: TGTGCCAGCAGTCCGGGGGACAGCCATTCACCCCTCCACTTT. Translation gives CASSPGDSHSPLHF.

V gene TRBV5-6 combines with J gene TRBJ2-1, with D tentatively TRBD2 (5 bases). From germline, CDR1 is SGHDT and CDR2 YYEEEE. Between the trimmed V and J ends, which lost 6 bases and 4 bases, there was a span of 11 bases. This CDR3 has 13 residues. CDR3 sequence reads: CASTIRGYNEQFF. CDR3 DNA sequence: TGTGCCAGCACCATACGGGGTTACAATGAGCAGTTCTTC.